A single sample is the source of the 22 T cell receptor beta chains below, sequenced in a study of shared clonotypes between healthy human individuals. Produced via immunoSEQ multiplex PCR; TCRdb's table is partial and in-frame only. The data hold approximately 500,000 clones, with 90% to 97% observed a single time. What was sequenced was naive CD4+ T cells sorted from blood. Subset defined: CD45RA+ positively selected. These receptor sequences come from a woman in her 30s in good health.

The rearrangement joins TRBV19 to TRBJ1-5; D is possibly TRBD1 (6 bases). V shed 5 bases and J shed 10 bases, with 15 bases lying between them. The CDR3 covers 13 residues. Looked up from germline, CDR1 is LNHDA and CDR2 is SQIVND (reference sequence). The CDR3: CASSVPTGQPQHF. CDR3 coding DNA: TGTGCCAGTAGTGTGCCCACAGGGCAACCCCAGCATTTT. The complete variable domain, with remaining parts taken from reference TRBV19 and TRBJ1-5, reads DGGITQSPKYLFRKEGQNVTLSCEQNLNHDAMYWYRQDPGQGLRLIYYSQIVNDFQKGDIAEGYSVSREKKESFPLTVTSAQKNPTAFYLCASSVPTGQPQHFGDGTRLSIL.

This rearrangement joins TRBV7-8 to TRBJ2-4; 9 positions match TRBD2. V lost 2 bases and J lost 5; bases outside the gene matches: 4. The germline V gene has CDR1 SGHVS and CDR2 FQNEAQ. The CDR3 has 15 amino acids. CDR3 protein: CASSLRLAGQNIQYF. CDR3 in DNA: TGTGCCAGCAGCTTACGCCTAGCGGGACAAAACATTCAGTACTTC.

V usage is TRBV9 and J usage is TRBJ2-3; unclear D gene. V was trimmed by 0 bases and J by 2 bases, leaving 4 bases between them. CDR3 length equals 13 residues. Germline V gives CDR1 SGDLS, CDR2 YYNGEE. The CDR3 region has the DNA TGTGCCAGCAGCGTAGGAGCCACAGATACGCAGTATTTT. It yields the protein CASSVGATDTQYF.

J is TRBJ1-1 and V is TRBV6-5; a possible D gene is TRBD1 (5 bases). The V and J ends lost 6 bases and 2 bases respectively, with 13 bases between them. CDR3 size: 14 residues. Germline V gene lookup returns CDR1 MNHEY and CDR2 SVGAGI. The CDR3 bases are TGTGCCAGCAGCCGAACCCGGGACAACACTGAAGCTTTCTTT. Translated, it gives CASSRTRDNTEAFF.

The V call is TRBV19, the J call TRBJ2-2; D gene unclear. The V and J ends lost 3 bases and 3 bases respectively, with 8 bases between them. The V gene's germline CDR1 is LNHDA and CDR2 SQIVND (reference sequence). The CDR3 is 14 residues long. The CDR3 bases are TGTGCCAGTAGTATGTTGACATACACCGGGGAGCTGTTTTTT. This encodes CASSMLTYTGELFF. The full variable domain, in which reference TRBV19 and TRBJ2-2 provide the parts outside the CDR3, is DGGITQSPKYLFRKEGQNVTLSCEQNLNHDAMYWYRQDPGQGLRLIYYSQIVNDFQKGDIAEGYSVSREKKESFPLTVTSAQKNPTAFYLCASSMLTYTGELFFGEGSRLTVL.

The chain carries TRBV5-1 and TRBJ2-7, with D possibly TRBD2 on 8 matching bases. CDR3 length equals 19 residues. Germline V lookup: CDR1 SGHRS, CDR2 YFSETQ. The ends were cut back, 7 bases at V and 5 bases at J, with 34 bases in the middle. Here the CDR3 reads CASGNRGLTGAGDSHEQYF. CDR3 nucleotide sequence: TGCGCCAGCGGCAACAGGGGTCTTACGGGAGCGGGAGATTCCCACGAGCAGTACTTC.

This chain uses TRBV12-5 with TRBJ2-3; the D call may be TRBD1 or TRBD2 (5 bases each). V was clipped by 5 bases and J by 3 bases, with 21 bases between them. The CDR3 is 17 amino acids. CDR1 and CDR2 (germline): LGHNT, FRNRAP. The CDR3: CASGPLDLKRGTDTQYF. DNA of the CDR3: TGTGCTAGTGGTCCGCTCGATCTCAAGAGGGGAACAGATACGCAGTATTTT.

V gene TRBV10-3 combines with J gene TRBJ2-3; D unresolved. The CDR3 has 12 residues. Trimming stripped 4 bases from V and 6 bases from J, with 8 bases between. Germline CDR1 is ENHRY and CDR2 is SYGVKD. CDR3 bases: TGTGCCATCAGTGCTGAGGCGGATACGCAGTATTTT. This codes for CAISAEADTQYF.

The chain couples TRBV21-1 to TRBJ1-5. TRBV21-1 is a pseudogene locus. The CDR3 runs to 18 residues. The CDR3 DNA sequence: TGTGCCAGCAGCTCCACGAAGACGGACGTCTTACCCGATCAGCCCCAGCATTTT. Translating gives CASSSTKTDVLPDQPQHF.

This clone came up once. The CDR3 bases are TGTGCCAGCAGTAGACCAATTAACATTCAGTACTTC. It is translated as CASSRPINIQYF. V gene TRBV28 combines with J gene TRBJ2-4, with unresolved D. CDR1 and CDR2 (germline): MDHEN, SYDVKM. The length of the CDR3 is 12 residues. Trimming stripped 5 bases from V and 7 bases from J, with 9 bases between.

The chain employs TRBV5-1 and TRBJ2-1; TRBD2 might be the D (6 bases). V lost 5 bases, J lost 4 bases, and 16 bases lay in between. CDR3 length: 15 residues. Germline assignment: CDR1 SGHRS and CDR2 YFSETQ. The CDR3 protein is CASRDLVRGYNEQFF. The DNA of the CDR3 is TGCGCCAGCAGGGACCTAGTGCGGGGTTACAATGAGCAGTTCTTC.

The chain's CDR3 is CASNIGAGSSYEQYF. The CDR3 DNA follows: TGTGCCAGCAACATAGGCGCGGGTAGCTCCTACGAGCAGTACTTC. The chain is built from TRBV28 and TRBJ2-7; tentative D call: TRBD2 (5 bases). CDR1 MDHEN and CDR2 SYDVKM come from the germline V gene. V shed 7 bases and J shed 0 bases, with 16 bases lying between them. CDR3 length: 15 residues.

CDR3: CASSFSNSYEQYF. DNA of the CDR3: TGTGCCAGCAGTTTTAGCAACTCCTACGAGCAGTACTTC. This chain joins TRBV28 and TRBJ2-7; no definite D call. V dropped 3 bases and J dropped 0 bases, with 6 bases sitting between them. Germline values: CDR1 MDHEN, CDR2 SYDVKM. The CDR3 has 13 residues.

Only one count was recorded for this clone. This chain links TRBV16 with TRBJ1-1; D is unclear. Deletions cut 4 bases from V and 2 bases from J, with 11 bases between. CDR3 length: 14 residues. Germline CDR1 KGHSY, CDR2 FQNENV. The CDR3 spells CASSPRLSNTEAFF. The CDR3 region has the DNA TGTGCCAGCAGCCCTCGGCTTTCTAACACTGAAGCTTTCTTT.

This rearrangement joins TRBV30 to TRBJ2-1; D possibly corresponds to TRBD2 (7 bases). The CDR3 sequence is 15 residues long. Looked up from germline, CDR1 is GTSNPN and CDR2 is SVGIG (reference sequence). V was shortened by 0 bases and J by 8 bases, with 17 bases between the two germline ends. The CDR3 sequence is CAWSVRGRAWDEQFF. As DNA, the CDR3 is TGTGCCTGGAGTGTTAGGGGGAGGGCTTGGGATGAGCAGTTCTTC.

The rearrangement links TRBV11-2 to TRBJ2-2; D is perhaps TRBD2 (5 bases). V was pared by 3 bases and J by 9 bases, with 17 bases between. CDR3 length: 15 residues. The V gene's germline CDR1 is SGHAT and CDR2 FQNNGV. This chain's CDR3 is CASSFRIGMNRELFF. DNA for the CDR3: TGTGCCAGCAGCTTCCGCATCGGGATGAATCGGGAGCTGTTTTTT.

This rearrangement joins TRBV6-1 to TRBJ2-3, with 9 positions matching TRBD1. Germline CDR1 reads MNHNS; CDR2 reads SASEGT. The trim removed 3 bases at V and 4 bases at J, leaving 5 bases unmatched. The CDR3 runs 15 residues. Here the CDR3 DNA reads TGTGCCAGCAGTGATTGGACAGGGGCAGCAGATACGCAGTATTTT. Residues: CASSDWTGAADTQYF.

The DNA for the CDR3 is TGTGCCAGCAGTTATGAAGGGCTTAACTATGGCTACACCTTC. It encodes CASSYEGLNYGYTF. The chain joins TRBV6-6 to TRBJ1-2; no definite D call. The V gene's germline CDR1 is MNHNY and CDR2 SVGAGI (reference sequence). The CDR3 is 14 residues long. The ends were cut back, 3 bases at V and 1 base at J, with 9 bases in the middle.

The rearrangement uses TRBV27 and TRBJ1-1, with TRBD1 as a possible D gene (6 bases). The V gene lost 2 bases and the J gene lost 4 bases, with 17 bases spanning the gap. This CDR3 comprises 16 residues. Germline CDR1 is MNHEY and CDR2 is SMNVEV (reference sequence). The CDR3 DNA follows: TGTGCCAGCAGTTTAGTTCAGCCGGGACACGGCACTGAAGCTTTCTTT. It specifies CASSLVQPGHGTEAFF.

The chain is built from TRBV10-3 and TRBJ2-5; perhaps TRBD2 as D (5 bases). The CDR3 runs to 14 residues. Germline assignment: CDR1 ENHRY and CDR2 SYGVKD. Trimming stripped 7 bases from V and 3 bases from J, with 15 bases between. DNA of the CDR3: TGTGCCATCAAGGAGGCGGCTACGAAAGAGACCCAGTACTTC. Translation gives CAIKEAATKETQYF.

The CDR3 coding sequence is TGTGCCAGCAGTTTTGCAGGGCCCTACAATCAGCCCCAGCATTTT. Translating it yields CASSFAGPYNQPQHF. The chain is built from TRBV28 and TRBJ1-5, with D perhaps matching TRBD1 (5 bases). Trimming cost V 3 bases and J 3 bases, with 12 bases left between them. The CDR3 is 15 residues long. Germline-derived CDR1 and CDR2 are MDHEN and SYDVKM. Drawing the rest from reference TRBV28 and TRBJ1-5, the complete variable domain is DVKVTQSSRYLVKRTGEKVFLECVQDMDHENMFWYRQDPGLGLRLIYFSYDVKMKEKGDIPEGYSVSREKKERFSLILESASTNQTSMYLCASSFAGPYNQPQHFGDGTRLSIL.

This clone was found once. This chain connects TRBV27 to TRBJ2-7, with D possibly called TRBD1 or TRBD2 (5 bases each). Germline-derived CDR1 and CDR2 are MNHEY and SMNVEV (reference sequence). V lost 3 bases, J lost 7 bases, and 13 bases lay in between. The CDR3 consists of 13 residues. The CDR3 nucleotides read TGTGCCAGCAGTTTTAGGGGCTGGGGGGAGCAGTACTTC. Encoded protein: CASSFRGWGEQYF.